The T cell receptor (beta chain) under discussion was sequenced for a study of shared clonotypes between healthy human individuals. Study background: Per donor, CD8 memory used one plate, CD8 naive used two, CD4 memory used three and CD4 naive used three. Study-wide results and limits: Estimated richness values were generally larger in naive subsets than in memory subsets.

A split of CD4+ cells into CD45RA+ naive and CD45RA-negative memory subsets was performed. As regards this clone: Its antigen is as yet unknown.

Genomic DNA (from each subset) was split evenly across several immunoSEQ plates. Here immunoSEQ multiplex PCR was the method, and the copy in TCRdb shows in-frame clones only, minus some. This table holds about 1 million clones, around 74% found once. CDR1 LNHDA and CDR2 SQIVND come from the germline V gene (reference sequence). The CDR3 is 11 residues long. The V end lost 5 bases, the J end lost 6 bases, and 8 bases lay between the germline ends. The chain links TRBV19 to TRBJ2-7; D not resolved. This clonotype originated in a man aged 18-30 years in good health. The sample consisted of memory CD4+ T cells sorted from blood. The subset was: CD45RA-negative fraction. The CDR3 spells CASSSGIEQYF. CDR3 nucleotides: TGTGCCAGTAGTTCAGGTATCGAGCAGTACTTC.